This is a list of T cell receptor beta chains from one sample in a study of blood T cell dynamics during melanoma immunotherapy. Assay: immunoSEQ multiplex PCR; the TCRdb copy retains only in-frame clones and omits some. The table has about 13,000 clones, under 90% seen once. Sample: blood, taken from a patient treated with checkpoint blockade. The receptors here all came from a human donor with melanoma. The CDR3 runs from the conserved cysteine through the conserved F or W. D genes are given only for firm matches. Clone size is given for some rows only: seen once, a few or many times, or a class if the clone is expanded.

>TRBJ1-1|NA|NA|TRBV6-5
CASIPQLNTEAFF
TGTGCCAGCATACCACAGCTGAACACTGAAGCTTTCTTT
>TRBJ1-1|NA|NA|TRBV7-9
CASSPTRNTEAFF
TGTGCCAGCAGCCCTACACGGAACACTGAAGCTTTCTTT
>TRBJ1-3|NA|NA|TRBV21-1
CASSPDLQHARNTIYF
TGTGCCAGCAGTCCAGACCTACAACACGCACGAAACACCATATATTTT
>TRBJ2-5|NA|NA|TRBV10-3
CAISESPGAETQYF
TGTGCCATCAGTGAGTCGCCAGGGGCAGAGACCCAGTACTTC
>TRBJ2-1|NA|TRBD1|TRBV6-5
CASSYYRGNEQFF
TGTGCCAGCAGTTACTACAGGGGAAATGAGCAGTTCTTC
>TRBJ2-7|NA|TRBD2|TRBV7-4
CATYGTSGLGEQYF
TGTGCCACTTACGGGACTAGCGGCCTGGGGGAGCAGTACTTC
>TRBJ1-1|once|NA|TRBV4-1
CASSQEGVSTEAFF
TGCGCCAGCAGCCAGGAAGGGGTTAGCACTGAAGCTTTCTTT
>TRBJ1-4|once|NA|TRBV7-2
CASSLGRTEGLRLFF
TGTGCCAGCAGCTTAGGACGGACAGAGGGTCTCCGGCTGTTTTTT
>TRBJ1-1|NA|TRBD1|TRBV2
CASSNQGAHTEAFF
TGTGCCAGCAGTAACCAGGGGGCCCACACTGAAGCTTTCTTT
>TRBJ2-7|NA|TRBD2|TRBV19
CASTHSGRVPYEQYF
TGTGCCAGTACTCATAGCGGGAGGGTCCCCTACGAGCAGTACTTC
>TRBJ1-4|NA|NA|TRBV9
CASSVLSGQVNEKLFF
TGTGCCAGCAGCGTATTAAGCGGGCAGGTTAATGAAAAACTGTTTTTT
>TRBJ1-5|once|NA|TRBV30
CAWSGGRGLSQPQHF
TGTGCCTGGAGTGGGGGCAGGGGATTAAGTCAGCCCCAGCATTTT
>TRBJ1-1|NA|NA|TRBV7-2
CASTIPREGSDTEAFF
TGTGCCAGCACCATTCCCCGGGAGGGATCGGACACTGAAGCTTTCTTT
>TRBJ2-1|NA|NA|TRBV6-1
CASSEERGYDEQFF
TGTGCCAGCAGTGAAGAAAGAGGGTACGATGAGCAGTTCTTC
>TRBJ1-3|NA|NA|TRBV9
CASSVGGASGNTIYF
TGTGCCAGCAGCGTAGGGGGGGCAAGTGGAAACACCATATATTTT
>TRBJ2-7|NA|NA|TRBV5-1
CASSLRDLNSYEQYF
TGCGCCAGCAGCTTACGGGACTTAAACTCCTACGAGCAGTACTTC
>TRBJ2-3|NA|NA|TRBV28
CASSLRTALDTQYF
TGTGCCAGCAGTTTAAGGACAGCGTTGGATACGCAGTATTTT
>TRBJ2-6|once|NA|TRBV19
CASSHGWVGANVLTF
TGTGCCAGTAGTCACGGGTGGGTTGGGGCCAACGTCCTGACTTTC
>TRBJ1-5|NA|NA|TRBV28
CASSFRAGPRNQPQHF
TGTGCCAGCAGTTTTAGGGCAGGTCCTCGCAATCAGCCCCAGCATTTT
>TRBJ2-2|NA|NA|TRBV7-6
CASSLRGILTGELFF
TGTGCCAGCAGCTTAAGGGGGATCCTCACCGGGGAGCTGTTTTTT
>TRBJ2-3|NA|NA|TRBV29-1
CSVDSQGIDTQYF
TGCAGCGTTGATAGCCAGGGCATAGATACGCAGTATTTT
>TRBJ2-1|NA|NA|TRBV6-5
CASSHDSLSYNEQFF
TGTGCCAGCAGTCACGACAGTTTATCCTACAATGAGCAGTTCTTC
>TRBJ2-3|NA|TRBD2|TRBV9
CASSEGLAGGRDTQYF
TGTGCCAGCAGCGAAGGACTAGCGGGAGGCAGAGATACGCAGTATTTT
>TRBJ1-4|NA|NA|TRBV28
CASRDPMRGEKLFF
TGTGCCAGCAGGGATCCCATGCGAGGCGAAAAACTGTTTTTT
>TRBJ2-2|NA|NA|TRBV10-2
CASSRAGELFF
TGCGCCAGCAGTCGTGCCGGGGAGCTGTTTTTT
>TRBJ2-3|NA|NA|TRBV4-1
CASSQDPNARTDTQYF
TGCGCCAGCAGCCAGGACCCTAATGCCCGCACAGATACGCAGTATTTT
>TRBJ1-1|NA|NA|TRBV7-9
CASSSTTPGRGSTTEAFF
TGTGCCAGCAGCTCTACTACCCCGGGACGGGGGAGTACCACTGAAGCTTTCTTT
>TRBJ1-2|NA|NA|TRBV9
CASSVGGRPNYGYTF
TGTGCCAGCAGCGTAGGAGGCCGTCCTAACTATGGCTACACCTTC
>TRBJ2-7|NA|TRBD1|TRBV6-6
CASNPRGRTSDEQYF
TGTGCCAGCAATCCCAGGGGGCGCACGAGCGACGAGCAGTACTTC
>TRBJ1-6|once|NA|TRBV6-1
CASSELPSPLHF
TGTGCCAGCAGTGAATTACCGTCACCCCTCCACTTT
>TRBJ1-6|NA|NA|TRBV14
CASSQERRKNSPLHF
TGTGCCAGCAGCCAAGAACGACGGAAGAATTCACCCCTCCACTTT
>TRBJ2-5|NA|NA|TRBV4-1
CASSQAEQETQYF
TGCGCCAGCAGCCAAGCCGAGCAAGAGACCCAGTACTTC
>TRBJ1-1|NA|NA|TRBV10-3
CAISGAGGNTEAFF
TGTGCCATCAGTGGGGCTGGGGGGAACACTGAAGCTTTCTTT
>TRBJ2-5|NA|NA|TRBV13
CASSLEGRAGETQYF
TGTGCCAGCAGCTTAGAAGGCAGGGCGGGGGAGACCCAGTACTTC
>TRBJ2-2|NA|NA|TRBV2
CASSRRVNTGELFF
TGTGCCAGCAGTAGGCGGGTGAACACCGGGGAGCTGTTTTTT
>TRBJ2-6|NA|NA|TRBV7-6
CASSSLETGANVLTF
TGTGCCAGCAGCTCCCTAGAAACTGGGGCCAACGTCCTGACTTTC
>TRBJ1-1|NA|NA|TRBV5-6
CASSQRERNTEAFF
TGTGCCAGCAGCCAAAGGGAGAGGAACACTGAAGCTTTCTTT
>TRBJ1-1|NA|TRBD1|TRBV7-2
CASSLGTGREAFF
TGTGCCAGCAGCTTAGGGACAGGGCGTGAAGCTTTCTTT
>TRBJ2-5|NA|NA|TRBV6-5
CASSETETQYF
TGTGCCAGCAGTGAAACAGAGACCCAGTACTTC